Below, 14 T cell receptor beta chains from the same sample are listed, as sequenced in a study of long-term antiretroviral therapy in people with HIV. They ran version v3.0 of the immunoSEQ assay at survey level. Data came from immunoSEQ multiplex PCR; TCRdb stores just in-frame clones and leaves some out. This sample has about 35,000 clones; under 85% occur once, and the top ten carry approximately 6.2%. This material consisted of unsorted PBMCs, taken 1 year after starting antiretroviral therapy. The receptors stem from a man aged 18-30 years with HIV.

The V and J genes are TRBV29-1 and TRBJ1-1, with 8 bases fitting TRBD1. Germline lookup yields CDR1 SQVTM and CDR2 ANQGSEA. V gave up 6 bases and J gave up 1 base; unmatched junction bases: 1. This CDR3 has 12 amino acids. This CDR3 is CSVDRGNTEAFF. The CDR3 nucleotides are TGCAGCGTAGACAGGGGGAACACTGAAGCTTTCTTT.

This chain uses TRBV5-1 with TRBJ1-2, with 12 nucleotides matching TRBD1. Germline V gene sequence: CDR1 SGHRS, CDR2 YFSETQ. The V gene end was trimmed by 2 bases and the J gene end by 4 bases; junction bases not matched to a gene: 9. There are 17 residues in the CDR3. The CDR3 loop reads CASSFLGTGGGVYGYTF. CDR3 nucleotides: TGCGCCAGCAGCTTTTTAGGGACAGGGGGCGGCGTCTATGGCTACACCTTC.

The chain is built from TRBV5-5 and TRBJ1-1; perhaps TRBD1 as D (5 bases). Germline V gene data show CDR1 as SGHKS and CDR2 as YYEKEE (reference sequence). This CDR3 has 14 residues. The V gene lost 4 bases and the J gene lost 2 bases, with 12 bases spanning the gap. CDR3 loop: CASSLTEANTEAFF. The CDR3 DNA reads TGTGCCAGCAGCCTGACAGAAGCAAACACTGAAGCTTTCTTT.

The chain joins TRBV19 to TRBJ1-5; maybe TRBD1 (5 bases). Trimming took 4 bases from V and 0 from J, leaving 10 bases between them. This CDR3 region has 15 residues. Germline V gives CDR1 LNHDA, CDR2 SQIVND (reference sequence). Here the CDR3 DNA reads TGTGCCAGTAGTACGACAGCGTATAGCAATCAGCCCCAGCATTTT. Encoded protein: CASSTTAYSNQPQHF.

The V and J genes are TRBV27 and TRBJ1-5, with D possibly matching TRBD1 (6 bases). Germline V gene data show CDR1 as MNHEY and CDR2 as SMNVEV (reference sequence). Trimming stripped 6 bases from V and 3 bases from J, with 12 bases between. CDR3 length: 14 residues. The DNA of the CDR3 is TGTGCCAGCAGGGGGGGCAAGAACAATCAGCCCCAGCATTTT. Protein sequence: CASRGGKNNQPQHF.

The rearrangement links TRBV6-1 to TRBJ2-3, with 7 bases aligning to TRBD1. The CDR3 covers 17 residues. Germline CDR1 and CDR2: MNHNS and SASEGT. With 4 bases clipped from V and 2 bases from J, the junction kept 12 bases outside the gene matches. The CDR3 DNA sequence: TGTGCCAGCAGTGCTGGGACAGACCAATCTCCCACAGATACGCAGTATTTT. Protein sequence: CASSAGTDQSPTDTQYF.

A few counts support this clone. The J gene is TRBJ1-1, the V gene TRBV9, with no clear D. The V end lost 6 bases, the J end lost 0 bases, and 12 bases lay between the germline ends. There are 14 residues in the CDR3. The germline V gene has CDR1 SGDLS and CDR2 YYNGEE. Here the CDR3 DNA reads TGTGCCAGCACCGTGGGGAGTTTGAACACTGAAGCTTTCTTT. It is translated as CASTVGSLNTEAFF.

The chain employs TRBV27 and TRBJ2-7, with 7 positions matching TRBD1. This CDR3 contains 13 residues. Germline V CDR1 and CDR2: MNHEY, SMNVEV (reference sequence). The V gene end was trimmed by 5 bases and the J gene end by 3 bases; junction bases not matched to a gene: 4. Here the CDR3 reads CASSGGQIYEQYF. DNA of the CDR3: TGTGCCAGCAGTGGGGGACAGATCTACGAGCAGTACTTC.

The chain carries TRBV6-1 and TRBJ1-1; 10 nucleotides line up with TRBD1. The CDR3 has 12 residues. Trimming cost V 5 bases and J 7 bases; bases outside gene matches: 1. Germline V gene lookup returns CDR1 MNHNS and CDR2 SASEGT. The CDR3 loop is CASSRTGGEAFF. In DNA, the CDR3 is TGTGCCAGCAGTAGGACAGGGGGTGAAGCTTTCTTT.

The gene calls are TRBV29-1 and TRBJ2-7; D possibly corresponds to TRBD1 (6 bases). Looked up from germline, CDR1 is SQVTM and CDR2 is ANQGSEA. Trimming removed 4 bases from V and 3 bases from J, with 13 bases in between. This CDR3 is 13 amino acids long. The CDR3 nucleotides read TGCAGCGTTGCGCCTTTGGACAGCTACGAGCAGTACTTC. Amino acid sequence: CSVAPLDSYEQYF.

The CDR3: CASSSTGVNTEAFF. Written as DNA, the CDR3 is TGTGCCAGCAGTTCGACAGGAGTGAACACTGAAGCTTTCTTT. The chain couples TRBV28 to TRBJ1-1, with TRBD1 as a possible D gene (6 bases). In germline, CDR1 is MDHEN, CDR2 SYDVKM. Trimming removed 4 bases from V and 0 bases from J, with 9 bases in between. The CDR3 is 14 amino acids.

The V gene is TRBV28, the J gene TRBJ2-7, with D perhaps TRBD2 (7 bases). The CDR3 runs to 16 residues. V lost 3 bases, J lost 2 bases, and 17 bases lay in between. Germline V CDR1 and CDR2: MDHEN, SYDVKM. The CDR3 reads CASSFPLGGGPYEQYF. DNA for the CDR3: TGTGCCAGCAGTTTCCCCCTAGGGGGAGGGCCCTACGAGCAGTACTTC.

This clone came up once. The chain has TRBV5-1 and TRBJ1-1, with a tentative D call TRBD1 (5 bases). From germline, CDR1 is SGHRS and CDR2 YFSETQ. The CDR3 length is 16 residues. Trimming removed 0 bases at V and 1 base at J, with 13 bases between. The chain's CDR3 is CASSLGRGRGNTEAFF. The CDR3 DNA is TGCGCCAGCAGCTTGGGGCGGGGAAGGGGGAACACTGAAGCTTTCTTT.

This clone was picked up a small number of times. The V gene is TRBV9, the J gene TRBJ2-7; 8 bases are shared with TRBD1. The CDR3 is 14 residues long. The J segment lost 3 bases and the V segment lost 4 bases, leaving 6 bases of the junction unmatched. Germline loops: CDR1 SGDLS, CDR2 YYNGEE. The chain's CDR3 is CASSPRQGYYEQYF. For the CDR3, the DNA is TGTGCCAGCAGCCCCCGACAGGGGTACTACGAGCAGTACTTC. Supplemented by reference TRBV9 and TRBJ2-7, the full variable domain reads DSGVTQTPKHLITATGQRVTLRCSPRSGDLSVYWYQQSLDQGLQFLIQYYNGEERAKGNILERFSAQQFPDLHSELNLSSLELGDSALYFCASSPRQGYYEQYFGPGTRLTVT.